The T cell receptor beta chain under discussion was sequenced for a study of beta chain features in type 1 diabetes. V gave up 6 bases and J gave up 4 bases, with 13 bases separating them. Germline V gene sequence: CDR1 SQVTM, CDR2 ANQGSEA. CDR3 size: 13 residues. The table lists this clone with a few counts. Expressed TCRB transcripts were sequenced because the entire RNA isolate underwent reverse transcription. The repertoire was sequenced with immunoSEQ multiplex PCR; TCRdb's copy has only in-frame clones and lacks some. The sample yields roughly 350,000 clones, approximately 10% seen once. The rearrangement uses TRBV29-1 and TRBJ1-3; TRBD1 might be the D (6 bases). The clonotype comes from a woman aged 25-40 years in good health. The sequenced sample consisted of naive CD4+ T cells from blood. DNA of the CDR3: TGCAGCGTGGCTGGGGGCTCGGGAAACACCATATATTTT. Protein product: CSVAGGSGNTIYF.